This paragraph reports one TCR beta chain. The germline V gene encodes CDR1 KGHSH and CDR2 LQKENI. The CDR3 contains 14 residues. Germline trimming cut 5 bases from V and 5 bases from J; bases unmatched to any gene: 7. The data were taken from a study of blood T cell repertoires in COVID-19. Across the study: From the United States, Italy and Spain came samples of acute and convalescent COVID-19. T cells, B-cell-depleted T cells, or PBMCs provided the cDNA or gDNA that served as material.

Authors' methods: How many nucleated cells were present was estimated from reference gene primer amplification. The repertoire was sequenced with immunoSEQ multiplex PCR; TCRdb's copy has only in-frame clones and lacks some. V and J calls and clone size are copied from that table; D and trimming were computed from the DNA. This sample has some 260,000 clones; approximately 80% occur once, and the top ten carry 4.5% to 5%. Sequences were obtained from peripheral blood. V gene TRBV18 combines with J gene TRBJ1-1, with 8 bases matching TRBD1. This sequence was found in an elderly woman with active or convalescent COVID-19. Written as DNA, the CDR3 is TGTGCCAGCTCAGAGCAGGGGGCGGATACTGAAGCTTTCTTT. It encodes CASSEQGADTEAFF.